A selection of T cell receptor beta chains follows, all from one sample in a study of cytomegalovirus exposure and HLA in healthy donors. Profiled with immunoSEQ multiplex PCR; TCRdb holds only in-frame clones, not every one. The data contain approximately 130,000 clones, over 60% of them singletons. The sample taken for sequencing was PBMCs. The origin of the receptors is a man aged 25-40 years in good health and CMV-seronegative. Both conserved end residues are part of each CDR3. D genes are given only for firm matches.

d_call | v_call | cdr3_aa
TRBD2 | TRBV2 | CASSVAAGGGYEQYF
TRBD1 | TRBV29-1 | CSVEAIPGGDNVLTF
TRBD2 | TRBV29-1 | CSVEGTSGATEQYF
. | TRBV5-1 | CASSLRGSLDTEAFF
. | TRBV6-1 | CASTGLNSNQPQHF
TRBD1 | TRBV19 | CASSPGTGGSGANVLTF
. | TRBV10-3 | CAISGGTTNTEAFF
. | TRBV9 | CASSPQSRGNGNTIYF
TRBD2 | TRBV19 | CASSPRLAVYEQYF
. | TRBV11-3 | CASSLTGGSYNEQFF
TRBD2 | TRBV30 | CAWSPGLAGVSGQFF
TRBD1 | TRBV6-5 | CASSTGGDGNTEAFF
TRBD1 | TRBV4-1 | CASSQETGGYGYTF
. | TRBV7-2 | CASSLRGILHYGYTF
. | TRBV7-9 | CASSLQADQPQHF
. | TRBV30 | CAWERGANTEAFF
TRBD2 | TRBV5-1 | CASRRLPGLGETQYF
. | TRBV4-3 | CASSQDFARPPYEQYF
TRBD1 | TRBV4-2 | CASSQDWTGTRQPQHF
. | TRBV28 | CASSYHPKGDYGYTF
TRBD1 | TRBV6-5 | CASSNRGRRNEQFF
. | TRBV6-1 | CASSVREEGGGYTF
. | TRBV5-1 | CASRPGTQETQYF
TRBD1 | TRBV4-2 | CASSPHDRDRDTQYF
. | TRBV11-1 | CASSPGVGAYEQYF
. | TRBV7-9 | CASSLYLGENTEAFF